A selection of T cell receptor beta chains follows, all from one sample in a study of graft-versus-host responses after intestinal transplantation. Their specific antigens are unknown. Method: immunoSEQ multiplex PCR; TCRdb's copy keeps in-frame clones and lacks some. The table records about 100,000 clones, more than 75% of them present only once. This specimen consisted of unstimulated CD4+ T cells sorted from spleen or lymph node cells, obtained before transplant. The receptors come from a human donor who was the organ donor for an intestinal transplant. Each CDR3 is given without its conserved first and last residue. Each record gives: V gene, J gene, CDR3 protein.

TRBV15	TRBJ2-2	ATSRVAGATGELF
TRBV7-9	TRBJ1-4	ASSSTNEKLF
TRBV19	TRBJ1-5	AVGITASGGNQPQH
TRBV19	TRBJ1-5	ASSLDVSQPQH
TRBV29-1	TRBJ1-1	SVFSRATEAF
TRBV5-1	TRBJ1-4	ASSFAATNEKLF
TRBV6-5	TRBJ1-5	ASSSPGGKGNQPQH
TRBV5-4	TRBJ2-3	ASSPGIPSTDTQY
TRBV10-3	TRBJ2-2	AISGGAGGELF
TRBV7-3	TRBJ1-6	ASSPVVNSPLH
TRBV19	TRBJ1-1	ASRDRGRTEAF
TRBV4-2	TRBJ2-3	ASSQDRSTDTQY